This T cell receptor beta chain appears in the sequencing data of a study of graft-versus-host responses after intestinal transplantation. Study-level information: Every recipient had anti-thymocyte globulin induction and around 3 years of tacrolimus plus steroids.

Repertoires were generated with immunoSEQ multiplex PCR, while TCRdb's copy carries only in-frame clones and drops some. The profile shows around 35,000 clones, approximately 86% of them singletons. Comment on this clone: Its antigen is still unknown.

Intraepithelial lymphocytes and lamina propria lymphocytes were released through processing of graft tissue. The CDR3 spans 16 residues. From germline, CDR1 is KGHSH and CDR2 LQKENI. V was shortened by 0 bases and J by 5 bases, with 14 bases between the two germline ends. General study points: Marrow from the recipient contained GvH clones, some of which had appeared first in ileum or blood. Allografts of one patient group, those with graft-donor T cell macrochimerism, had high graft-versus-host to host-versus-graft clonal ratios.

Material: ileum tissue, obtained more than 200 days after intestinal transplant. The V call is TRBV18, the J call TRBJ1-5; D gene ambiguous. This clonotype originated in a human patient who received an intestinal transplant, so some T cells may come from the graft donor. The CDR3 nucleotides are TGTGCCAGCTCACCACCGTCCGCAGCCCATTATCAGCCCCAGCATTTT. Translation: CASSPPSAAHYQPQHF.